This TCR beta chain comes out of a study of neurological immune-mediated disorders. With 3 bases clipped from V and 5 bases from J, the junction kept 4 bases outside the gene matches. This CDR3 comprises 13 residues. Germline V lookup: CDR1 GTSNPN, CDR2 SVGIG (reference sequence). This clonotype was detected many times. Each CDR3 protein is one row after TCRdb ran MiXCR on the 5' RACE reads. The sample lists tens of thousands of distinct CDR3 sequences, just under 7.5% occurring once. The rearrangement joins TRBV30 to TRBJ2-5, with TRBD2 matching 9 bases. The TCR comes from a man in his forties or fifties in good health. The specimen was CD4+ T cells from blood. The CDR3 here is CAWSLAGMETQYF. Here the CDR3 DNA reads TGTGCCTGGAGCCTAGCGGGAATGGAGACCCAGTACTTC.